This T cell receptor beta chain derives from a study of memory CD4+ T cells and cytomegalovirus serostatus. Study background: Of the healthy Belgian adults, several were CMV seropositive and 20 to 25 seronegative.

Looked up from germline, CDR1 is GTSNPN and CDR2 is SVGIG (reference sequence). The CDR3 has 14 residues. Measured with immunoSEQ multiplex PCR; TCRdb has only the in-frame clones, and not every one. Seen here are around 41,000 clones, about three quarters observed once, and the top ten hold under 6.5%. The sort gate was single viable CD3+CD4+CD8-CD45RO+ cells for memory CD4+ T cells. Donors' CMV status reflects serum IgG against pp150, pp28, p38, p52. Worth noting for this clone: A junction boundary mismatches the germline segment, possibly from a read error. This same CDR3 is encoded by further DNA sequences in the sample.

The chain recombines TRBV30 with TRBJ2-7; 9 nucleotides agree with TRBD2. The receptor's source is an adult in good health and CMV-seronegative. Sequencing was performed on memory CD4+ T cells from blood. The CDR3 loop reads CAWRGSGSGYEQYF. CDR3 nucleotides: TGTGCCTGGAGAGGTAGCGGGAGTGGGTACGAGCAATACTTC.